The 8 T cell receptor beta chains given below trace back to one sample, sequenced in a study of blood T cell repertoires in COVID-19. The protocol was immunoSEQ multiplex PCR, while the TCRdb copy is restricted to in-frame clones and leaves out a portion. This sample has 85,000 to 95,000 clones; approximately 88% occur once, and the top ten carry roughly 0.51%. Sequencing used peripheral blood. Receptor source: a man in his 60s with acute or convalescent COVID-19.

The chain couples TRBV12-5 to TRBJ2-5; TRBD2 might be the D (5 bases). The CDR3 length is 13 residues. The V end was cut by 3 bases, the J end by 5 bases, with 10 bases between. Germline values: CDR1 LGHNT, CDR2 FRNRAP. DNA of the CDR3: TGTGCTAGTGGTTTCGGGGTCGGGGAGACCCAGTACTTC. Protein: CASGFGVGETQYF.

V and J are TRBV19 and TRBJ2-3; 9 bases are shared with TRBD2. J was trimmed by 0 bases and V by 6 bases; bases with no gene match: 1. Germline CDR1 and CDR2: LNHDA and SQIVND (reference sequence). The CDR3 sequence is 14 residues long. CDR3 in amino acids: CASRLAGSTDTQYF. The DNA of the CDR3 is TGTGCCAGTAGACTAGCGGGCAGCACAGATACGCAGTATTTT. Full variable domain (outside the CDR3, taken from reference TRBV19 and TRBJ2-3): DGGITQSPKYLFRKEGQNVTLSCEQNLNHDAMYWYRQDPGQGLRLIYYSQIVNDFQKGDIAEGYSVSREKKESFPLTVTSAQKNPTAFYLCASRLAGSTDTQYFGPGTRLTVL.

A single count supports this clone. V gene TRBV29-1 combines with J gene TRBJ2-1; perhaps TRBD2 as D (6 bases). The V end lost 7 bases, the J end lost 11 bases, and 21 bases lay between the germline ends. This CDR3 is built from 13 residues. Germline V lookup: CDR1 SQVTM, CDR2 ANQGSEA. The DNA of the CDR3 is TGCAGCGGGCCCGGGAGTCCCAACGAAAAGCAGTTCTTC. Translating gives CSGPGSPNEKQFF.

The rearrangement links TRBV7-2 to TRBJ1-1; 11 positions match TRBD1. Trimming cost V 1 base and J 6 bases; bases outside gene matches: 10. Germline CDR1 reads SGHTA; CDR2 reads FQGNSA. This CDR3 region has 17 residues. DNA of the CDR3: TGTGCCAGCAGCTTAGAAGGGACAGGGGGGCTGAGCCCTGAAGCTTTCTTT. It codes for CASSLEGTGGLSPEAFF.

The J gene is TRBJ2-7, the V gene TRBV14; 7 bases fit TRBD1. Trimming at V came to 4 bases and at J to 10 bases, leaving 4 bases not matched to a gene. The length of the CDR3 is 11 residues. From germline, CDR1 is SGHDN and CDR2 FVKESK. The CDR3 protein is CASSLTGIQYF. CDR3 coding DNA: TGTGCCAGCAGCCTGACAGGGATTCAGTACTTC.

The chain carries TRBV4-1 and TRBJ1-4, with TRBD1 matching over 7 bases. Unmatched junction bases numbered 1, after V lost 0 bases and J lost 3 bases. CDR1 MGHRA and CDR2 YSYEKL come from the germline V gene. CDR3 length equals 15 residues. The CDR3 coding sequence is TGCGCCAGCAGCCAAGAGCAGGGGGCTAATGAAAAACTGTTTTTT. It translates to CASSQEQGANEKLFF.

This clone was observed once. The V call is TRBV24-1, the J call TRBJ1-2; possible D gene TRBD1, 6 bases. There are 15 residues in the CDR3. Trimming removed 1 base at V and 8 bases at J, with 16 bases between. CDR1 KGHDR and CDR2 SFDVKD come from the germline V gene. The CDR3 sequence is CATSDFGRPQGGYTF. For the CDR3, the DNA is TGTGCCACCAGTGATTTTGGTAGGCCCCAGGGGGGCTACACCTTC.

This clone was found a few times. The rearrangement links TRBV10-3 to TRBJ2-7; tentatively, D is TRBD1 (6 bases). The CDR3 loop spans 12 amino acids. Germline CDR1 and CDR2: ENHRY and SYGVKD. Trimming removed 10 bases at V and 5 bases at J, with 15 bases between. Here the CDR3 DNA reads TGTGCCACCAAACAGGGTACTCACGAGCAGTACTTC. It specifies CATKQGTHEQYF.